The next 22 T cell receptor beta chains were all read from a single sample in a study of T cell repertoires in cytomegalovirus infection. Antigen specificity for these receptors is unknown. TCRdb recomputed calls from the reads with MiXCR, one row per CDR3 protein. Of 650,000 to 900,000 distinct CDR3 sequences listed, about 28% are singletons. Sequencing used cultured CD8+ T cells from PBMCs, obtained from culture after CMV antigen stimulation. The receptors shown here come from a human donor in good health (CMV status not recorded). Some clones in this sample may be carry-over from other donors' samples.

This clonotype has only a few counts. V is TRBV12-3 or TRBV12-4 and J is TRBJ2-3; D possibly corresponds to TRBD1 (6 bases). The CDR3 contains 17 residues. Deletions cut 3 bases from V and 2 bases from J, with 18 bases between. The CDR3 DNA reads TGTGCCAGCAGTTTCTGGACAGAGAAGGATACCACAGATACGCAGTATTTT. It translates to CASSFWTEKDTTDTQYF.

This clonotype came up a few times. The rearrangement links TRBV9 to TRBJ1-1, with D unclear. The V gene lost 0 bases and the J gene lost 2 bases, with 8 bases spanning the gap. The CDR3 is 14 amino acids. The V gene's germline CDR1 is SGDLS and CDR2 YYNGEE. The CDR3 DNA sequence: TGTGCCAGCAGCGTAGCTAACCTTAACACTGAAGCTTTCTTT. This gives the protein CASSVANLNTEAFF.

A few counts support this clonotype. The rearrangement uses TRBV6-5 and TRBJ1-1, with 8 bases aligning to TRBD1. The CDR3 runs 16 residues. CDR1 is MNHEY, CDR2 SVGAGI, per germline. With 4 bases clipped from V and 4 bases from J, the junction kept 11 bases outside the gene matches. CDR3 region: CASSSLDRAVSTEAFF. The CDR3 DNA sequence: TGTGCCAGCAGTTCCTTGGACAGGGCGGTTTCCACTGAAGCTTTCTTT.

The genes are TRBV20-1 and TRBJ2-2, with D possibly called TRBD1 or TRBD2 (6 bases each). The V end lost 0 bases, the J end lost 0 bases, and 11 bases lay between the germline ends. Looked up from germline, CDR1 is DFQATT and CDR2 is SNEGSKA (reference sequence). The CDR3 consists of 16 residues. In DNA form, the CDR3 reads TGCAGTGCTAGAGATTTCGGGGGCGCGAACACCGGGGAGCTGTTTTTT. This gives the protein CSARDFGGANTGELFF.

The chain carries TRBV2 and TRBJ1-2, with 10 nucleotides matching TRBD1. This CDR3 comprises 16 residues. Germline V CDR1 and CDR2: SNHLY, FYNNEI. Trimming cost V 6 bases and J 2 bases; bases outside gene matches: 9. Here the CDR3 DNA reads TGTGCCAGCAGCGCGAAGCTGACAGGGGGCAACTATGGCTACACCTTC. This translates into CASSAKLTGGNYGYTF.

The rearrangement uses TRBV28 and TRBJ2-1; 7 bases line up with TRBD2. V dropped 5 bases and J dropped 5; count of bases not matched to a gene: 6. The CDR3 runs 14 residues. CDR1 MDHEN and CDR2 SYDVKM come from the germline V gene. In DNA, the CDR3 is TGTGCCAGCAGTCCCTTAGGGAGGGACAATGAGCAGTTCTTC. Translated, it gives CASSPLGRDNEQFF.

J is TRBJ1-2 and V is TRBV12-3 or TRBV12-4, with 8 bases identical to TRBD1. V shed 10 bases, J shed 6 bases, and the junction held 13 bases outside the gene matches. The CDR3 loop spans 14 amino acids. The CDR3 nucleotides are TGTGCCACCAGCTGGACAGGGATATTGAATGGCTACACCTTC. Translation gives CATSWTGILNGYTF.

This chain links TRBV5-4 with TRBJ2-2; D possibly matches TRBD1 or TRBD2 (5 bases each). V gave up 0 bases and J gave up 4 bases, with 13 bases separating them. Germline CDR1 is SGHNT and CDR2 is YYREEE (reference sequence). CDR3 length: 16 amino acids. DNA for the CDR3: TGTGCCAGCAGCTTGGGAGGGGCGCTGGTCACCGGGGAGCTGTTTTTT. As protein: CASSLGGALVTGELFF.

This clonotype has just a few counts. The chain combines TRBV7-6 with TRBJ1-1; TRBD1 might be the D (5 bases). The CDR3 is made up of 12 amino acids. Germline-derived CDR1 and CDR2 are SGHVS and FNYEAQ. Trimming took 11 bases from V and 10 from J, leaving 20 bases between them. The CDR3 reads CAVHRNGGGAFF. The CDR3 DNA reads TGTGCCGTCCACAGAAATGGGGGTGGAGCTTTCTTT.

This sequence joins TRBV4-3 and TRBJ2-5, with D uncertain. This CDR3 contains 15 residues. Between the trimmed V and J ends, which lost 0 bases and 1 base, there was a span of 9 bases. Germline values: CDR1 LGHNA, CDR2 YSLEER. In nucleotides, the CDR3 is TGCGCCAGCAGCCAAGATTTCGGGTCCCAAGAGACCCAGTACTTC. Its protein product is CASSQDFGSQETQYF.

This clonotype was seen a handful of times. V is TRBV20-1 and J is TRBJ2-7; the match to TRBD2 covers 8 bases. The V gene's germline CDR1 is DFQATT and CDR2 SNEGSKA (reference sequence). J lost 6 bases, V lost 0 bases, and 10 bases had no gene match. This CDR3 contains 15 residues. The CDR3 spells CSARDGVAGSGEQYV. DNA for the CDR3: TGCAGTGCTAGAGATGGGGTAGCGGGGTCGGGCGAGCAGTACGTC.

This clonotype appeared a few times. This chain connects TRBV12-5 to TRBJ2-7; D gene ambiguous. The CDR3 covers 14 residues. V was trimmed by 3 bases and J by 5 bases, leaving 14 bases between them. CDR1 is LGHNT and CDR2 is FRNRAP in the germline V gene. CDR3 coding DNA: TGTGCTAGTGGTTTCAGAGTGAGAGGTGACGAGCAGTACTTC. Translated: CASGFRVRGDEQYF.

V and J are TRBV12-3 or TRBV12-4 and TRBJ2-7, with D unresolved. This CDR3 is 15 amino acids long. V was shortened by 6 bases and J by 2 bases, with 17 bases between the two germline ends. CDR3 sequence reads: CASRTGLIETYEQYF. The CDR3 coding sequence is TGTGCCAGCAGGACGGGCCTAATTGAGACCTACGAGCAGTACTTC.

V usage is TRBV7-4 and J usage is TRBJ1-1; D gene unclear. The CDR3 consists of 16 residues. Germline lookup yields CDR1 SGHVT and CDR2 SQSDAQ. V shed 1 base and J shed 1 base, with 13 bases lying between them. In DNA, the CDR3 is TGTGCCAGCAGCTTAGTGGGTGGGCGGGCGAACACTGAAGCTTTCTTT. Encoded protein: CASSLVGGRANTEAFF.

This chain joins TRBV19 and TRBJ2-1; 7 nucleotides match TRBD1. Losses at the gene ends were 6 bases for V and 4 bases for J; bases not matched to a gene: 6. CDR1 is LNHDA, CDR2 SQIVND, per germline (reference sequence). This CDR3 contains 14 residues. The CDR3 loop is CASRGSTGYNEQFF. The CDR3 coding sequence is TGTGCCAGTAGAGGATCGACAGGGTACAATGAGCAGTTCTTC.

This clonotype has a count of ten or more. CDR3 in amino acids: CASSPSRNQPQHF. CDR3 nucleotide sequence: TGTGCCAGCAGCCCCTCCCGGAATCAGCCCCAGCATTTT. The chain couples TRBV12-3 or TRBV12-4 to TRBJ1-5; no clear D. Between the trimmed V and J ends, which lost 6 bases and 4 bases, there was a span of 10 bases. The CDR3 consists of 13 residues.

This clonotype was counted between two and nine times. This chain connects TRBV6-1 to TRBJ2-5; 11 nucleotides line up with TRBD2. Germline trimming cut 6 bases from V and 2 bases from J; bases unmatched to any gene: 8. The CDR3 is 16 amino acids. The germline gives CDR1 MNHNS, CDR2 SASEGT. The CDR3 reads CASSLSTSGKQETQYF. The CDR3 DNA follows: TGTGCCAGCAGCTTGTCGACTAGCGGGAAACAAGAGACCCAGTACTTC.

The chain recombines TRBV6-5 with TRBJ1-6, with D perhaps TRBD1 (5 bases). This CDR3 contains 13 residues. In germline, CDR1 is MNHEY, CDR2 SVGAGI. Trimming stripped 2 bases from V and 9 bases from J, with 8 bases between. CDR3 sequence: CASSYGGGSPLHF. CDR3 sequence (DNA): TGTGCCAGCAGTTACGGGGGGGGTTCACCCCTCCACTTT.

The rearrangement uses TRBV7-2 and TRBJ1-6; 9 nucleotides agree with TRBD1. The CDR3 is 16 residues long. Germline CDR1 reads SGHTA; CDR2 reads FQGNSA. Trimming took 1 base from V and 10 from J; bases not matched to a gene: 8. CDR3 residues: CASSLDRPGTGSPLHF. The CDR3 coding sequence is TGTGCCAGCAGCTTAGACAGGCCGGGGACAGGGTCACCCCTCCACTTT.

This clonotype was detected only a few times. V usage is TRBV7-6 and J usage is TRBJ1-2; 7 nucleotides agree with TRBD1. V was pared by 0 bases and J by 1 base, with 5 bases of the junction left unmatched. The CDR3 loop spans 16 amino acids. CDR1 is SGHVS, CDR2 FNYEAQ, per germline. The CDR3 DNA reads TGTGCCAGCAGCTTAGCCGGGACAGAGATTAACTATGGCTACACCTTC. Its translation is CASSLAGTEINYGYTF.

The gene calls are TRBV11-2 and TRBJ2-5, with 9 positions matching TRBD1. There are 15 residues in the CDR3. V shed 5 bases and J 5 bases; nucleotides not matched to a gene: 9. CDR1 and CDR2 (germline): SGHAT, FQNNGV. CDR3: CASSPGQGHGETQYF. Written as DNA, the CDR3 is TGTGCCAGCAGCCCGGGACAGGGTCACGGGGAGACCCAGTACTTC.

This clonotype was seen just once. This rearrangement joins TRBV11-2 to TRBJ2-5, with 12 bases that match TRBD2. V was pared by 1 base and J by 0 bases, with 9 bases of the junction left unmatched. The CDR3 is 19 residues long. Germline V gene sequence: CDR1 SGHAT, CDR2 FQNNGV. The DNA for the CDR3 is TGTGCCAGCAGCTTAGTCCCGACTAGCGGGGGCCAGTACCAAGAGACCCAGTACTTC. Translating gives CASSLVPTSGGQYQETQYF.